The source of this TCR beta chain is a study of T cell repertoires in cytomegalovirus infection. Concerning this clonotype itself: Its antigen is not known.

From the reads, TCRdb called clonotypes with MiXCR, one entry per CDR3 protein. The table records hundreds of thousands of distinct CDR3 sequences, about 30% of them present only once. The CDR3 has 18 amino acids. J was trimmed by 0 bases and V by 5 bases; bases with no gene match: 12. The germline V gene has CDR1 SSHAT and CDR2 FNYEAQ (reference sequence). This clonotype originated in a human donor in good health (CMV status not recorded). Some clones in this sample may be carry-over from other donors' samples. The material was cultured PBMCs, obtained from culture after CMV antigen stimulation. V is TRBV7-7 and J is TRBJ2-3, with TRBD1 identical over 9 bases. In nucleotides, the CDR3 is TGTGCCAGCAGCCCTACCCTACAGGGGGCACCTAGCACAGATACGCAGTATTTT. It encodes CASSPTLQGAPSTDTQYF.